The next 13 T cell receptor beta chains were all read from a single sample in a study of vaccination and CD4 T cells after COVID-19. As to treatment: roughly 11-day PBMC culture with coronavirus spike peptide pools or control peptides (ViraFEST assay). Which antigens these TCRs recognize remains unknown. The assay that was used to sequence DNA from cultured CD4+ T cells was the Oncomine TCR Beta short-read assay. A single record per CDR3 protein comes from TCRdb applying MiXCR to the PCR reads. The data show 15,000 to 20,000 distinct CDR3 sequences, under 45% seen once. Specimen: CD4+ T cells from blood, cultured in vitro, collected before SARS-CoV-2 vaccination. These receptors all come from a human donor who had recovered from COVID-19.

The V gene is TRBV10-3, the J gene TRBJ1-5; 7 bases are a match to TRBD1. This CDR3 has 13 amino acids. Per the germline V gene, CDR1 is ENHRY and CDR2 is SYGVKD. The V gene end was trimmed by 11 bases and the J gene end by 5 bases; junction bases not matched to a gene: 9. The CDR3: CAVGTEVDQPQHF. The CDR3 bases are TGTGCCGTCGGGACAGAGGTGGATCAGCCCCAGCATTTT.

This clonotype was detected only once. The chain employs TRBV11-1 and TRBJ2-1; D not resolved. The germline V and J ends were trimmed by 1 base and 5 bases, with 15 bases remaining between them. The CDR3 length is 16 residues. Germline lookup yields CDR1 SGHAT and CDR2 FQDESV (reference sequence). The CDR3 DNA reads TGTGCCAGCAGCTTAGTCCTGGGTCAGTGGGACAATGAGCAGTTCTTC. Its protein is CASSLVLGQWDNEQFF.

This sequence joins TRBV15 and TRBJ1-3; D unclear. The CDR3 runs to 15 residues. Germline lookup yields CDR1 LNHNV and CDR2 YYDKDF (reference sequence). Trimming stripped 0 bases from V and 8 bases from J, with 14 bases between. The CDR3 is CATSRDGSPSDTIYF. For the CDR3, the DNA is TGTGCCACCAGCAGAGATGGGTCCCCCTCGGACACCATATATTTT.

The chain is built from TRBV10-3 and TRBJ1-1; 7 bases agree with TRBD1. This CDR3 is built from 13 residues. Germline CDR1 and CDR2: ENHRY and SYGVKD. V dropped 5 bases and J dropped 3; count of bases not matched to a gene: 3. The CDR3 protein is CAISRDRDTEAFF. CDR3 nucleotide sequence: TGTGCCATCAGTAGGGACAGAGACACTGAAGCTTTCTTT.

V and J are TRBV6-1 and TRBJ1-1; TRBD1 might be the D (6 bases). V was trimmed by 8 bases and J by 4 bases, leaving 20 bases between them. The germline V gene has CDR1 MNHNS and CDR2 SASEGT. The CDR3 extends over 15 amino acids. CDR3 residues: CASHPQQGRGTEAFF. CDR3 nucleotides: TGTGCCAGCCACCCACAGCAGGGGCGAGGCACTGAAGCTTTCTTT.

This clonotype showed up just a few times. The chain combines TRBV2 with TRBJ1-6, with TRBD1 matching 7 bases. Germline loops: CDR1 SNHLY, CDR2 FYNNEI. V shed 5 bases, J shed 9 bases, and the junction held 10 bases outside the gene matches. The CDR3 totals 15 residues. CDR3 sequence: CASSKTTGSPSPLHF. The CDR3 coding sequence is TGTGCCAGCAGTAAAACGACAGGGTCACCTTCACCCCTCCACTTT.

This clonotype was found a few times. The genes are TRBV20-1 and TRBJ2-5; TRBD2 is a possible D gene (7 bases). Trimming shortened V by 5 bases and J by 5 bases, and 24 bases separated the two germline ends. The CDR3 extends over 16 amino acids. CDR1 is DFQATT and CDR2 is SNEGSKA in the germline V gene (reference sequence). The CDR3 DNA reads TGCAGTGCTCCTAAGGGGGGGCGGGGTTCCGGGGAGACCCAGTACTTC. This codes for CSAPKGGRGSGETQYF.

This clonotype showed up just once. J is TRBJ1-1 and V is TRBV10-2; D is possibly TRBD1 (5 bases). The CDR3 has 12 residues. The germline V gene encodes CDR1 WSHSY and CDR2 SAAADI. V lost 5 bases and J 8 bases, leaving 12 bases between the germline ends. CDR3: CASSRTGTEAFF. The DNA for the CDR3 is TGCGCCAGCAGTCGCACCGGGACGGAAGCTTTCTTT.

The chain links TRBV27 to TRBJ2-2, with no clear D. The CDR3 is 14 residues long. V was clipped by 5 bases and J by 0 bases, with 7 bases between them. The germline V gene encodes CDR1 MNHEY and CDR2 SMNVEV (reference sequence). The CDR3: CASSRTANTGELFF. Here the CDR3 DNA reads TGTGCCAGCAGTCGGACGGCGAACACCGGGGAGCTGTTTTTT.

The DNA for the CDR3 is TGTGCCAGTAGCCAACAGGGCGTAGTAGATGGCTACACCTTC. Translation gives CASSQQGVVDGYTF. J is TRBJ1-2 and V is TRBV19; tentative D call: TRBD1 (6 bases). With 6 bases removed from V and 6 bases from J, the gap between germline ends came to 17 bases. This CDR3 is 14 amino acids long. Looked up from germline, CDR1 is LNHDA and CDR2 is SQIVND (reference sequence).

This clonotype was detected once. The chain couples TRBV19 to TRBJ2-5; TRBD2 is a possible D gene (5 bases). CDR3 length: 15 residues. CDR1 and CDR2 from the germline V gene are LNHDA and SQIVND (reference sequence). V was clipped by 8 bases and J by 5 bases, with 21 bases between them. CDR3 coding DNA: TGTGCCAGTTCCCAAGCCCCGGGAACGTCTGAGACCCAGTACTTC. Amino acid sequence: CASSQAPGTSETQYF.

The J gene is TRBJ1-5, the V gene TRBV27; D is uncertain. Per the germline V gene, CDR1 is MNHEY and CDR2 is SMNVEV (reference sequence). This CDR3 is 15 amino acids long. Trimming stripped 2 bases from V and 0 bases from J, with 8 bases between. The CDR3 is CASSLGSGSNQPQHF. CDR3 sequence (DNA): TGTGCCAGCAGTTTAGGTTCGGGTAGCAATCAGCCCCAGCATTTT.

On this clonotype itself: Relative to the germline gene, one junction end is altered; a read error may explain this. The rearrangement joins TRBV7-9 to TRBJ1-1; TRBD1 is a possible D gene (6 bases). Germline V gene sequence: CDR1 SEHNR, CDR2 FQNEAQ (reference sequence). The CDR3 runs to 14 residues. The CDR3 spells CASSPIGGRTGAFF. Written as DNA, the CDR3 is TGTGCCAGCAGCCCGATCGGGGGGCGCACTGGAGCTTTCTTT.